This passage covers 23 T cell receptor beta chains from one sample sequenced in a study of T-cell memory formation after mild COVID-19. TCRdb used MiXCR to reprocess the 5' RACE reads, holding one entry per CDR3 protein. The table records hundreds of thousands of distinct CDR3 sequences, 25% to 30% of them present only once. The sequencing sample was made of PBMCs or a T cell subset sorted from them (not recorded which). The receptors were gathered from an adult woman who had mild COVID-19 (a few samples of this study predate the infection). Cell type and time point are not known.

At least ten counts were recorded for this clonotype. Here the CDR3 reads CASSQEVGDTSTDTQYF. The CDR3 DNA sequence: TGTGCCAGCAGCCAAGAGGTAGGGGACACATCTACAGATACGCAGTATTTT. The gene calls are TRBV4-2 and TRBJ2-3; D possibly corresponds to TRBD1 (6 bases). The CDR3 runs to 17 residues. Trimming cost V 0 bases and J 3 bases, with 16 bases left between them. Per germline, CDR1 LGHNA and CDR2 YNFKEQ.

This clonotype has more than one count but fewer than ten. V and J are TRBV27 and TRBJ2-2; the match to TRBD2 covers 14 bases. V was clipped by 0 bases and J by 8 bases; unmatched bases: 2. The CDR3 totals 16 residues. Per the germline V gene, CDR1 is MNHEY and CDR2 is SMNVEV (reference sequence). The DNA for the CDR3 is TGTGCCAGCAGTTTATCGGGACTAGCGGGGGAAGGGGAGCTGTTTTTT. Translating it yields CASSLSGLAGEGELFF.

This clonotype was counted at least ten times. The chain recombines TRBV3-1 with TRBJ2-7; D might be TRBD1 or TRBD2, each matching 6 bases. The CDR3 sequence is 18 residues long. The V gene lost 1 base and the J gene lost 3 bases, with 22 bases spanning the gap. CDR1 LGHDT and CDR2 YNNKEL come from the germline V gene (reference sequence). The CDR3 sequence: CASSQGREGTTSFYEQYF. Here the CDR3 DNA reads TGTGCCAGCAGCCAAGGGCGGGAAGGGACAACAAGTTTCTACGAGCAGTACTTC.

The chain couples TRBV27 to TRBJ1-2; D uncertain. Germline values: CDR1 MNHEY, CDR2 SMNVEV (reference sequence). The CDR3 totals 9 residues. V lost 6 bases, J lost 8 bases, and 4 bases lay in between. The CDR3 DNA is TGTGCCAGCAGCGGCGGCTACACCTTC. Protein: CASSGGYTF.

This clonotype was seen only a few times. This rearrangement joins TRBV5-5 to TRBJ2-7; D is unresolved. CDR1 is SGHKS and CDR2 is YYEKEE in the germline V gene (reference sequence). V was cut by 0 bases and J by 0 bases, with 7 bases left in between. The CDR3 runs 14 residues. CDR3 DNA: TGTGCCAGCAGCTTGGCGCCCGTCTCCTACGAGCAGTACTTC. Translated: CASSLAPVSYEQYF.

This clonotype was observed a handful of times. The chain combines TRBV7-6 with TRBJ2-5; D unclear. The CDR3 runs 13 residues. V shed 0 bases and J shed 7 bases, with 9 bases lying between them. The germline V gene has CDR1 SGHVS and CDR2 FNYEAQ. The CDR3 region has the DNA TGTGCCAGCAGCTTAGCTAGGACGGGGACCCAGTACTTC. Its protein product is CASSLARTGTQYF.

This clonotype was seen only a few times. The chain combines TRBV5-5 with TRBJ2-5; D might be TRBD1 or TRBD2, each matching 6 bases. The V gene's germline CDR1 is SGHKS and CDR2 YYEKEE (reference sequence). The CDR3 consists of 17 residues. V shed 0 bases and J shed 4 bases, with 19 bases lying between them. The CDR3, as DNA: TGTGCCAGCAGCTTGGTGCTTTTACGGGGGCAGCGAGAGACCCAGTACTTC. Protein sequence: CASSLVLLRGQRETQYF.

This clonotype was detected a few times. The V gene is TRBV12-3 or TRBV12-4, the J gene TRBJ2-1; 11 nucleotides align to TRBD2. This CDR3 is 14 amino acids long. V lost 3 bases and J lost 6; bases outside the gene matches: 1. The CDR3 DNA reads TGTGCCAGCAGTTTTACTAGCGGGAGCAATGAGCAGTTCTTC. This encodes CASSFTSGSNEQFF.

The chain links TRBV19 to TRBJ2-7; the D gene is possibly TRBD1 (6 bases). Between the trimmed V and J ends, which lost 6 bases and 4 bases, there was a span of 13 bases. The CDR3 is 13 residues long. CDR1 and CDR2 from the germline V gene are LNHDA and SQIVND (reference sequence). This chain's CDR3 is CASSWTETYEQYF. CDR3 DNA sequence: TGTGCCAGTAGCTGGACAGAAACTTACGAGCAGTACTTC.

This sequence joins TRBV6-5 and TRBJ1-6; D is unclear. Trimming shortened V by 3 bases and J by 8 bases, and 14 bases separated the two germline ends. The length of the CDR3 is 15 residues. Germline V gives CDR1 MNHEY, CDR2 SVGAGI. CDR3 DNA: TGTGCCAGCAGTTATTCGGGGAATTTCGATTCACCCCTCCACTTT. Residues: CASSYSGNFDSPLHF.

The chain combines TRBV19 with TRBJ2-7, with D possibly TRBD1 on 6 matching bases. Trimming pared 4 bases from V and 6 bases from J, leaving 10 bases between. Germline CDR1 and CDR2: LNHDA and SQIVND (reference sequence). CDR3 length equals 12 residues. For the CDR3, the DNA is TGTGCCAGTAGTACCACAGGGTTCGAGCAGTACTTC. Translated, it gives CASSTTGFEQYF. Drawing the rest from reference TRBV19 and TRBJ2-7, the complete variable domain is DGGITQSPKYLFRKEGQNVTLSCEQNLNHDAMYWYRQDPGQGLRLIYYSQIVNDFQKGDIAEGYSVSREKKESFPLTVTSAQKNPTAFYLCASSTTGFEQYFGPGTRLTVT.

This chain joins TRBV5-1 and TRBJ2-3; D gene ambiguous. V shed 0 bases and J shed 1 base, with 6 bases lying between them. Germline V gives CDR1 SGHRS, CDR2 YFSETQ. This CDR3 contains 14 residues. The CDR3, as DNA: TGCGCCAGCAGCTTGGAGCCTCGCACAGATACGCAGTATTTT. As protein: CASSLEPRTDTQYF.

This clonotype was seen a few times. This chain connects TRBV4-3 to TRBJ1-1; the D gene is possibly TRBD1 (5 bases). Between the trimmed V and J ends, which lost 1 base and 4 bases, there was a span of 10 bases. The V gene's germline CDR1 is LGHNA and CDR2 YSLEER. CDR3 size: 14 residues. In nucleotides, the CDR3 is TGCGCCAGCAGCCAAGCGCAGGGCTTCACTGAAGCTTTCTTT. This translates into CASSQAQGFTEAFF.

This clonotype occurred once. The chain combines TRBV6-5 with TRBJ2-1, with TRBD1 matching over 8 bases. Looked up from germline, CDR1 is MNHEY and CDR2 is SVGAGI. The CDR3 loop spans 17 amino acids. With V trimmed by 0 bases and J by 2 bases, 6 bases remained unmatched. CDR3 sequence: CASSYSPQGAAYNEQFF. The CDR3 DNA follows: TGTGCCAGCAGTTACTCCCCTCAGGGGGCTGCCTACAATGAGCAGTTCTTC.

The CDR3 region is CASSELLQGASGNTIYF. The CDR3 coding sequence is TGTGCCAGCAGTGAACTCCTTCAGGGGGCCTCTGGAAACACCATATATTTT. The chain employs TRBV2 and TRBJ1-3; 8 nucleotides match TRBD1. The germline gives CDR1 SNHLY, CDR2 FYNNEI. Trimming took 2 bases from V and 0 from J; bases not matched to a gene: 6. The CDR3 contains 17 residues. Supplemented by reference TRBV2 and TRBJ1-3, the full variable domain reads EPEVTQTPSHQVTQMGQEVILRCVPISNHLYFYWYRQILGQKVEFLVSFYNNEISEKSEIFDDQFSVERPDGSNFTLKIRSTKLEDSAMYFCASSELLQGASGNTIYFGEGSWLTVV.

This clonotype has just a few counts. The chain uses TRBV12-3 or TRBV12-4 and TRBJ2-5, with 7 nucleotides matching TRBD1. After removal of 4 bases from V and 3 bases from J, the junction contained 2 bases not matched to a gene. The CDR3 is made up of 13 amino acids. CDR3 nucleotides: TGTGCCAGCAGTTGGGGACAGAAAGAGACCCAGTACTTC. This sequence encodes CASSWGQKETQYF.

The CDR3 here is CAIRSGSTQETQYF. The CDR3 nucleotides read TGTGCCATCAGGTCAGGGAGTACCCAAGAGACCCAGTACTTC. This chain uses TRBV10-3 with TRBJ2-5; D possibly uses TRBD1 or TRBD2 (5 bases each). The germline V and J ends were trimmed by 6 bases and 1 base, with 12 bases remaining between them. The length of the CDR3 is 14 residues. From germline, CDR1 is ENHRY and CDR2 SYGVKD.

This clonotype has just a few counts. V is TRBV5-5 and J is TRBJ2-7; D gene uncertain. The CDR3 contains 12 residues. Germline V gene data show CDR1 as SGHKS and CDR2 as YYEKEE (reference sequence). Trimming removed 8 bases from V and 2 bases from J, with 11 bases in between. The CDR3 nucleotides read TGTGCCAGGGACGCTCGGGCCTACGAGCAGTACTTC. This sequence encodes CARDARAYEQYF.

Worth noting for this clonotype: The limits of the CDR3 on the DNA are not certain, so only TCRdb's listed CDR3 is given. The V gene is TRBV7-9, the J gene TRBJ1-2; no DNA check was done on the table's D call, TRBD1. Germline lookup yields CDR1 SEHNR and CDR2 FQNEAQ (reference sequence). The CDR3 length equals 13 residues, ends included. The CDR3 reads CASSFGPGDGYTF.

V usage is TRBV7-9 and J usage is TRBJ2-1, with 7 bases matching TRBD1. Per the germline V gene, CDR1 is SEHNR and CDR2 is FQNEAQ (reference sequence). The length of the CDR3 is 15 residues. V lost 2 bases, J lost 9 bases, and 10 bases stayed unmatched. The CDR3 sequence is CASSLRATGLGEQFF. In DNA, the CDR3 is TGTGCCAGCAGCTTACGGGCGACAGGGTTGGGTGAGCAGTTCTTC.

In its sample, this clonotype was seen many times. The V call is TRBV6-6, the J call TRBJ2-3; D is unresolved. V dropped 3 bases and J dropped 3 bases, with 4 bases sitting between them. Per the germline V gene, CDR1 is MNHNY and CDR2 is SVGAGI (reference sequence). This CDR3 region has 12 residues. The DNA for the CDR3 is TGTGCCAGCAGTTATGGTACAGATACGCAGTATTTT. It codes for CASSYGTDTQYF.

The chain recombines TRBV6-5 with TRBJ1-1, with D unclear. The length of the CDR3 is 13 residues. The V and J ends lost 2 bases and 1 base respectively, with 5 bases between them. Germline V lookup: CDR1 MNHEY, CDR2 SVGAGI. This CDR3 reads CASSYPGNTEAFF. CDR3 DNA: TGTGCCAGCAGTTACCCGGGGAACACTGAAGCTTTCTTT.

The rearrangement joins TRBV19 to TRBJ1-4; no firm D call. This CDR3 spans 17 amino acids. V lost 3 bases to trimming and J lost 0 bases, with 14 bases between them. Germline values: CDR1 LNHDA, CDR2 SQIVND (reference sequence). The CDR3, as DNA: TGTGCCAGTAGTATCCCGGAAAGGTTAACAACTAATGAAAAACTGTTTTTT. Its protein product is CASSIPERLTTNEKLFF.